This TCR beta chain came from a study of control samples from healthy donors and cancer patients. The CDR3 sequence is 15 residues long. J lost 1 base, V lost 3 bases, and 2 bases had no gene match. From germline, CDR1 is MNHEY and CDR2 SMNVEV (reference sequence). Produced via immunoSEQ multiplex PCR; TCRdb's table is partial and in-frame only. The sample has 160,000 or so clones; 85% to 95% are singletons. The V and J genes are TRBV27 and TRBJ2-1; TRBD2 matches at 8 bases. The origin of this receptor is a woman in her 40s in good health. The sequenced sample was blood. CDR3 region: CASSFAGGSYNEQFF. For the CDR3, the DNA is TGTGCCAGCAGTTTTGCGGGGGGTTCCTACAATGAGCAGTTCTTC.